These T cell receptor beta chains were read from a single sample in a study of blood T cells in healthy people across ages. TCRdb passed the 5' RACE reads through MiXCR, listing each CDR3 protein once. The data contain just over 1 million distinct CDR3 sequences, over 35% of them singletons. The sample taken for sequencing was blood. These receptors all stem from a woman aged 55-75 years in good health. Both conserved end residues are part of each CDR3. A D gene is named only where the DNA matches it firmly. Size values are once, few and many counts, or a class for expanded clones, and some rows have none.

abundance | j_gene | v_gene | d_gene | CDR3aa | CDR3nt
- | TRBJ2-5 | TRBV2 | TRBD2 | CASSDGRAGALQETQYF | TGTGCCAGCAGCGATGGACGAGCGGGGGCCCTCCAAGAGACCCAGTACTTC
- | TRBJ2-7 | TRBV29-1 | TRBD2 | CSVEGREAYNEQYF | TGCAGCGTCGAGGGGCGGGAGGCGTACAATGAGCAGTACTTC
- | TRBJ2-7 | TRBV7-9 | TRBD2 | CASSASGRALEQYF | TGTGCCAGCAGCGCCAGCGGGAGGGCCCTCGAGCAGTACTTC
few | TRBJ2-3 | TRBV11-2 | - | CASSIKDTQYF | TGTGCCAGCAGCATCAAAGATACGCAGTATTTT
few | TRBJ2-5 | TRBV29-1 | - | CSVEGPPTGSQETQYF | TGCAGCGTTGAAGGCCCCCCGACAGGTTCACAAGAGACCCAGTACTTC
- | TRBJ2-7 | TRBV5-1 | TRBD2 | CASSLVSGVYNEQYF | TGCGCCAGCAGCTTGGTTAGCGGGGTCTACAATGAGCAGTACTTC
- | TRBJ2-7 | TRBV28 | TRBD2 | CASSSTWTSGSSDEQYF | TGTGCCAGCAGTTCCACTTGGACTAGCGGGAGCTCCGACGAGCAGTACTTC
- | TRBJ2-5 | TRBV30 | TRBD1 | CAWSVWGTEYQETQYF | TGTGCCTGGAGTGTATGGGGGACAGAGTACCAAGAGACCCAGTACTTC
many | TRBJ2-1 | TRBV5-5 | - | CASSLNSWGLNEQFF | TGTGCCAGCAGCTTGAACTCTTGGGGCCTCAATGAGCAGTTCTTC
many | TRBJ1-2 | TRBV5-1 | - | CASSPDGNYGYTF | TGCGCCAGCAGCCCGGACGGCAACTATGGCTACACCTTC
few | TRBJ2-3 | TRBV28 | TRBD1 | CASRGQTFFTDTQYF | TGTGCCAGCAGGGGACAGACCTTCTTTACAGATACGCAGTATTTT
- | TRBJ2-5 | TRBV10-2 | TRBD2 | CASTSGNYNEQYF | TGCGCCAGCACTAGCGGGAATTACAATGAGCAGTACTTC
- | TRBJ2-5 | TRBV7-9 | TRBD2 | CASSSPTSGRGRETQYF | TGTGCCAGCAGCTCCCCGACTAGCGGGAGGGGAAGGGAGACCCAGTACTTC
- | TRBJ2-7 | TRBV7-2 | - | CASSLPVRAHNEQYF | TGTGCCAGCAGCCTCCCCGTCAGGGCCCACAATGAGCAGTACTTC
- | TRBJ2-3 | TRBV27 | - | CASSVQVGYTDTQYF | TGTGCCAGCAGTGTACAGGTGGGATACACAGATACGCAGTATTTT
few | TRBJ1-2 | TRBV7-2 | TRBD1 | CASSLGRGTGGGYTF | TGTGCCAGCAGCTTAGGGAGGGGGACAGGGGGTGGCTACACCTTC
- | TRBJ2-7 | TRBV28 | - | CASSLRGRRHEQYF | TGTGCCAGCAGTTTAAGAGGCCGGCGCCACGAGCAGTACTTC
- | TRBJ1-4 | TRBV6-5 | - | CASRRTVDEKLFF | TGTGCCAGCAGACGGACAGTAGATGAAAAACTGTTTTTT
- | TRBJ2-1 | TRBV11-2 | TRBD2 | CASSLDGGWSSYNEQFF | TGTGCCAGCAGCTTAGACGGGGGGTGGAGCTCCTACAATGAGCAGTTCTTC
- | TRBJ2-7 | TRBV7-2 | TRBD2 | CASSVLAGVMNEQYF | TGTGCCAGCAGCGTGTTAGCGGGAGTAATGAACGAGCAGTACTTC
- | TRBJ2-7 | TRBV10-3 | - | CAIGQLTYEQYF | TGTGCCATCGGTCAGTTAACCTACGAGCAGTACTTC
- | TRBJ2-5 | TRBV6-4 | TRBD2 | CASSDSDGGETQYF | TGTGCCAGCAGTGACTCTGACGGGGGGGAGACCCAGTACTTC
few | TRBJ2-7 | TRBV7-2 | - | CASSTEYEQYF | TGTGCCAGCAGCACAGAATACGAGCAGTACTTC
- | TRBJ2-7 | TRBV7-6 | TRBD1 | CASSEGQGAQQYF | TGTGCCAGCAGCGAAGGACAGGGGGCACAGCAGTACTTC
- | TRBJ2-1 | TRBV3-1 | TRBD2 | CASSQVSSGRSYNEQFF | TGTGCCAGCAGCCAAGTCTCCAGCGGGAGGTCTTACAATGAGCAGTTCTTC
- | TRBJ2-7 | TRBV11-2 | - | CASSLGTARGSYEQYF | TGTGCCAGCAGCTTAGGTACGGCGAGGGGCTCCTACGAGCAGTACTTC
- | TRBJ2-7 | TRBV4-1 | TRBD1 | CASSQTRTGAYEQYF | TGCGCCAGCAGCCAAACCAGAACAGGGGCCTACGAGCAGTACTTC
- | TRBJ1-1 | TRBV6-1 | TRBD1 | CASSLRDRALNTEAFF | TGTGCCAGCAGTCTACGGGACAGGGCTTTGAACACTGAAGCTTTCTTT
- | TRBJ2-3 | TRBV15 | - | CATGSGTDTQYF | TGTGCCACCGGTAGTGGCACAGATACGCAGTATTTT
- | TRBJ2-1 | TRBV20-1 | - | CSASGDNEQFF | TGCAGTGCTAGTGGTGACAATGAGCAGTTCTTC
- | TRBJ1-4 | TRBV12-3/TRBV12-4 | - | CASSFRGEDEKLFF | TGTGCCAGCAGTTTCCGGGGGGAGGATGAAAAACTGTTTTTT
- | TRBJ1-4 | TRBV6-5 | - | CASRSGLEKLFF | TGTGCCAGCAGGTCGGGGCTTGAAAAACTGTTTTTT
- | TRBJ2-7 | TRBV13 | TRBD2 | CASSVGLAGGGGEQYF | TGTGCCAGCAGCGTGGGACTAGCGGGAGGCGGGGGCGAGCAGTACTTC
- | TRBJ2-7 | TRBV6-1 | - | CASSDWHRKSSYNEQYF | TGTGCCAGCAGTGATTGGCATAGGAAGAGCTCCTACAATGAGCAGTACTTC
few | TRBJ2-7 | TRBV3-1 | - | CASSSSMGSYYEQYF | TGTGCCAGCAGCTCGTCGATGGGGAGCTACTACGAGCAGTACTTC
- | TRBJ2-7 | TRBV6-1 | - | CASSAEGRYEQYF | TGTGCCAGCAGTGCAGAGGGCCGCTACGAGCAGTACTTC
- | TRBJ2-7 | TRBV7-9 | - | CASSLSENGEQYF | TGTGCCAGCAGCTTATCAGAGAACGGCGAGCAGTACTTC
many | TRBJ2-3 | TRBV27 | TRBD2 | CASSLYATGGRQTDTQYF | TGTGCCAGCAGTTTATATGCGACGGGAGGGCGTCAGACAGATACGCAGTATTTT
- | TRBJ2-7 | TRBV11-2 | TRBD2 | CASSLLSEAGGTCEQYF | TGTGCCAGCAGCTTACTTAGTGAGGCGGGAGGGACCTGCGAGCAGTACTTC
- | TRBJ2-7 | TRBV5-1 | TRBD2 | CASSDSGIYEQYF | TGCGCCAGCAGCGATAGCGGGATCTACGAGCAGTACTTC
- | TRBJ1-5 | TRBV20-1 | - | CSAVRTGTHSNQPQHF | TGCAGTGCTGTCAGGACCGGGACCCACAGCAATCAGCCCCAGCATTTT
- | TRBJ2-5 | TRBV5-1 | TRBD1 | CASSSTGGRTETQYF | TGCGCCAGCAGCTCCACAGGGGGCAGAACGGAGACCCAGTACTTC
- | TRBJ2-2 | TRBV19 | - | CASSPLVSTGELFF | TGTGCCAGTAGTCCCCTGGTCTCCACCGGGGAGCTGTTTTTT
- | TRBJ2-7 | TRBV4-1 | TRBD1 | CASSQEIDRGSYYEQYF | TGCGCCAGCAGCCAAGAGATAGACAGGGGTTCCTACTACGAGCAGTACTTC
- | TRBJ2-6 | TRBV28 | - | CASSTRQALSGANVLTF | TGTGCCAGCAGTACCCGACAGGCCCTCTCTGGGGCCAACGTCCTGACTTTC
once | TRBJ1-1 | TRBV30 | - | CAWSRSAMAFF | TGTGCCTGGAGCCGATCGGCTATGGCTTTCTTT
few | TRBJ2-3 | TRBV14 | - | CASSRGLAPDTQYF | TGTGCCAGCAGCCGGGGACTGGCCCCCGATACGCAGTATTTT
- | TRBJ2-7 | TRBV27 | - | CASVSGRYEQYF | TGTGCCAGCGTGTCAGGGAGGTACGAGCAGTACTTC
- | TRBJ2-3 | TRBV5-1 | TRBD2 | CASSLGLAGGQDTQYF | TGCGCCAGCAGCCTGGGACTAGCGGGAGGGCAAGATACGCAGTATTTT
- | TRBJ1-6 | TRBV11-2 | - | CASSPTGSGHPPLHF | TGTGCCAGCAGCCCCACAGGGTCGGGACATCCACCCCTCCACTTT
few | TRBJ2-5 | TRBV10-3 | TRBD1 | CAISPGQGETQYF | TGTGCCATCAGCCCGGGACAGGGGGAGACCCAGTACTTC
once | TRBJ1-1 | TRBV7-2 | - | CASSPPLGREAFF | TGTGCCAGCAGCCCCCCCCTCGGCAGGGAAGCTTTCTTT
- | TRBJ1-4 | TRBV12-3/TRBV12-4 | TRBD1 | CASSLGGRNEKLFF | TGTGCCAGCAGTCTAGGGGGCCGTAATGAAAAACTGTTTTTT